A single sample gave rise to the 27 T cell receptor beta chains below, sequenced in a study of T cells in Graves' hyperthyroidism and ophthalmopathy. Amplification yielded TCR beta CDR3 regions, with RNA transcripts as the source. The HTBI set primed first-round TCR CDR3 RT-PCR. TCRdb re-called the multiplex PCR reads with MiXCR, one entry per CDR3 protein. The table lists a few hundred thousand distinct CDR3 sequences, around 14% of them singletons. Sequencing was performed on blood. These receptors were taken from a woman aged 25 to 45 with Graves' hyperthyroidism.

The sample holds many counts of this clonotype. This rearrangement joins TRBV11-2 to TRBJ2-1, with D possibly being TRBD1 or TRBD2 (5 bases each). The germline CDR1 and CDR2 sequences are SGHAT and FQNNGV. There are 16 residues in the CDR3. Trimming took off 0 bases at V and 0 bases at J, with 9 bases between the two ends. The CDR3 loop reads CASSLEGGGSYNEQFF. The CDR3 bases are TGTGCCAGCAGCTTAGAAGGTGGGGGCTCCTACAATGAGCAGTTCTTC.

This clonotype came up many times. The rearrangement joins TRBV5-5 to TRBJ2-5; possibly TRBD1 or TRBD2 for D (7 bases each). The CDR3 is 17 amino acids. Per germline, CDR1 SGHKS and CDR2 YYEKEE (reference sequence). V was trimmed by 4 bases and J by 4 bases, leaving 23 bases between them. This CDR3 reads CASSLRPGGLAGETQYF. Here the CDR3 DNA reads TGTGCCAGCAGCCTTCGACCAGGGGGGTTAGCGGGAGAGACCCAGTACTTC.

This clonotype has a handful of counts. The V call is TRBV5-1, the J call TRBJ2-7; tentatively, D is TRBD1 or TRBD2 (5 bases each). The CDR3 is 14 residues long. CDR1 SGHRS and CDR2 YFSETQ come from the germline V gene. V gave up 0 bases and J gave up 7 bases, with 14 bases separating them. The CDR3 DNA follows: TGCGCCAGCAGCTTGGGGGACGGACCGGATGAGCAGTACTTC. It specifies CASSLGDGPDEQYF.

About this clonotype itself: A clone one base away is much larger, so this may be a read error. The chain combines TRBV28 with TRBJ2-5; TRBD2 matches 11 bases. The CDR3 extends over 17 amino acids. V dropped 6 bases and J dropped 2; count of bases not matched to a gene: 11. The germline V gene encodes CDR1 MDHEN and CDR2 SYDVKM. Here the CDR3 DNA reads TGTGCCAGCAGCGAACCGGGACTAGCGGAAGGACAAGAGACCCAGTACTTC. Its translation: CASSEPGLAEGQETQYF. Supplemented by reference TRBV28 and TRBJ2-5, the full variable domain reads DVKVTQSSRYLVKRTGEKVFLECVQDMDHENMFWYRQDPGLGLRLIYFSYDVKMKEKGDIPEGYSVSREKKERFSLILESASTNQTSMYLCASSEPGLAEGQETQYFGPGTRLLVL.

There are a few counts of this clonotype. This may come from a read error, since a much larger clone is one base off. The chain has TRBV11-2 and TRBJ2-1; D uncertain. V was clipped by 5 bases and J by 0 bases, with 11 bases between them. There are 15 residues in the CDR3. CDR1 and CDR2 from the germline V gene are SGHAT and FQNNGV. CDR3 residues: CASSRRRPSYNEQFF. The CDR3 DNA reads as TGTGCCAGCAGCCGCCGGCGACCCTCCTACAATGAGCAGTTCTTC.

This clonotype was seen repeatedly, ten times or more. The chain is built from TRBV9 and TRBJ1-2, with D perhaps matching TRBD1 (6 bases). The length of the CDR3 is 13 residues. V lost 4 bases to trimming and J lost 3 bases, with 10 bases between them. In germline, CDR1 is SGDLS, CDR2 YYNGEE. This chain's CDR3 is CASSPDRYYGYTF. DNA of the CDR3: TGTGCCAGCAGCCCGGACAGATACTATGGCTACACCTTC.

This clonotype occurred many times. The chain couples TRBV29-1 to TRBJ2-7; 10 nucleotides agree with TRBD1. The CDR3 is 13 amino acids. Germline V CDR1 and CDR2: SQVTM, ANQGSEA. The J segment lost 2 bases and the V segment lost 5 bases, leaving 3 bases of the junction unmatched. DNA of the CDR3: TGCAGCGTTACTGGGACAGGGGCCTACGAGCAGTACTTC. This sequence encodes CSVTGTGAYEQYF.

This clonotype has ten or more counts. The CDR3 region has the DNA TGTGCCAGCAGTGAAGCGCCTACCGGACAGCAGACAGGCGGGGAGCTGTTTTTT. This sequence encodes CASSEAPTGQQTGGELFF. The V and J genes are TRBV2 and TRBJ2-2; D possibly corresponds to TRBD1 (6 bases). CDR3 length: 18 residues. Per the germline V gene, CDR1 is SNHLY and CDR2 is FYNNEI. With 0 bases removed from V and 7 bases from J, the gap between germline ends came to 21 bases.

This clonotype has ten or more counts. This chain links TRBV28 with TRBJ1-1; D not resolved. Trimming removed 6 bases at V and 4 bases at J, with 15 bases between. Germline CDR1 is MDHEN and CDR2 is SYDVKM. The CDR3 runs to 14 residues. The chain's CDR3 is CASRPGGPGTEAFF. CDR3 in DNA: TGTGCCAGCAGGCCAGGTGGTCCTGGCACTGAAGCTTTCTTT.

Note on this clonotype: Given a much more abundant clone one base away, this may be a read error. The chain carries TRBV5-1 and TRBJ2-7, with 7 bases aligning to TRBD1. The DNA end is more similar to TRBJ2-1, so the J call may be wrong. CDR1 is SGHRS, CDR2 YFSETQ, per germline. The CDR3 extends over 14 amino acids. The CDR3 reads CASTPGQPSYEQFF. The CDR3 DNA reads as TGCGCCAGCACCCCGGGACAGCCTTCCTACGAGCAGTTCTTC.

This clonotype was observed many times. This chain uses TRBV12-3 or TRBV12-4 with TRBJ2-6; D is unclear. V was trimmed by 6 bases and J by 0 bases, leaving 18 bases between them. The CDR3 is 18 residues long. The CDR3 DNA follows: TGTGCCAGCAGCCCCCGGCACCAACCCTCCTCTGGGGCCAACGTCCTGACTTTC. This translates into CASSPRHQPSSGANVLTF.

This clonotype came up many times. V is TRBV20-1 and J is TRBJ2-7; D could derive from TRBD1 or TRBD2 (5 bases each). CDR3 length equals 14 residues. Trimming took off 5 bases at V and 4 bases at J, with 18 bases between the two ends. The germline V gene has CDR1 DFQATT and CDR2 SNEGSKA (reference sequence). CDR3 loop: CSAPLGQGAYEQYF. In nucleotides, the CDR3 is TGCAGTGCTCCCCTTGGGCAGGGAGCTTACGAGCAGTACTTC.

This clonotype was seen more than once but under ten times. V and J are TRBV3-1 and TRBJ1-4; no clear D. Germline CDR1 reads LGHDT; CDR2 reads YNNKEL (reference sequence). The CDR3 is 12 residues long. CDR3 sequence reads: CVVEGKSRKLFF. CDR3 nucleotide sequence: TGTGTCGTGGAGGGAAAAAGTAGAAAACTGTTTTTT.

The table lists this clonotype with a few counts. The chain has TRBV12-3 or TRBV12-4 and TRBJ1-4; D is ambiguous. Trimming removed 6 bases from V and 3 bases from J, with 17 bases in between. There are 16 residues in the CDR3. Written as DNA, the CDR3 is TGTGCCAGCAGAATCCGATTCCCGGCCTCTAATGAAAAACTGTTTTTT. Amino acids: CASRIRFPASNEKLFF.

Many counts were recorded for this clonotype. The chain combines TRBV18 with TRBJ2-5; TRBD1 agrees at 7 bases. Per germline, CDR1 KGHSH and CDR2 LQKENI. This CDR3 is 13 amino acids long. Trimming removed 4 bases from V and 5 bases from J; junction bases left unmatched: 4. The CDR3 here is CASSQGQQETQYF. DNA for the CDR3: TGTGCCAGCTCACAGGGACAGCAGGAGACCCAGTACTTC.

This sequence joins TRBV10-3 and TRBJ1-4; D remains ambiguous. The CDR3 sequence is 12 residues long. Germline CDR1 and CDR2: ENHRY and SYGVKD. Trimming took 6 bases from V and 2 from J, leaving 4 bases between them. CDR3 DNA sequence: TGTGCCATCAGGGGGACTAATGAAAAACTGTTTTTT. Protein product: CAIRGTNEKLFF.

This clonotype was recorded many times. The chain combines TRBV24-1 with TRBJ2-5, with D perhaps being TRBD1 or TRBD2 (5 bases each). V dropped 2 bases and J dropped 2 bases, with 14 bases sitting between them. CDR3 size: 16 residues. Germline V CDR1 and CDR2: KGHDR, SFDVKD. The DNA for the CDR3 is TGTGCCACCAGTGATTCGGCCCGGGGCCTACAAGAGACCCAGTACTTC. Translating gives CATSDSARGLQETQYF.

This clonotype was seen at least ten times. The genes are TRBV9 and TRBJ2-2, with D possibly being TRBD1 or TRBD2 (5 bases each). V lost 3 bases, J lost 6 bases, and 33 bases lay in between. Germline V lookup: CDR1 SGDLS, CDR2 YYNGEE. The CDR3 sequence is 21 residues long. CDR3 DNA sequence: TGTGCCAGCAGCGCCGGGACGATAGGGGCCACGGACCTGCCGGGTCCCGGGGAGCTGTTTTTT. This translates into CASSAGTIGATDLPGPGELFF.

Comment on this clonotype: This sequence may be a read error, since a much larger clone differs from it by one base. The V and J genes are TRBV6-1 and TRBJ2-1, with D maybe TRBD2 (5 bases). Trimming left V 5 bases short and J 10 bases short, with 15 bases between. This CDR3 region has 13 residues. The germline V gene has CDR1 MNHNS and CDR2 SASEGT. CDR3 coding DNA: TGTGCCAGCAGTCCGGGGTTACTTTTCGAGCAGTTCTTC. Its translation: CASSPGLLFEQFF.

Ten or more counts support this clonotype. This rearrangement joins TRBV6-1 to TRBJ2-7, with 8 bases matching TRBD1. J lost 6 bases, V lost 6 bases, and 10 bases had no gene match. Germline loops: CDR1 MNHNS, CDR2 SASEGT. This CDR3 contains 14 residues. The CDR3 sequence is CASSPGQGSGEQYF. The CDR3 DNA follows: TGTGCCAGCAGCCCCGGACAGGGCTCGGGCGAGCAGTACTTC.

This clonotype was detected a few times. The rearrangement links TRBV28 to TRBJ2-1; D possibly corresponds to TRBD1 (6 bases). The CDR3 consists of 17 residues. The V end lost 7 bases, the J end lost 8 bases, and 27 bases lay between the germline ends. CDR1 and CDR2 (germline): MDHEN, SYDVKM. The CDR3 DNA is TGTGCCAGCATTCTGGGGGCGAAGGTAGCCGGAGGCGATGAGCAGTTCTTC. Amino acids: CASILGAKVAGGDEQFF.

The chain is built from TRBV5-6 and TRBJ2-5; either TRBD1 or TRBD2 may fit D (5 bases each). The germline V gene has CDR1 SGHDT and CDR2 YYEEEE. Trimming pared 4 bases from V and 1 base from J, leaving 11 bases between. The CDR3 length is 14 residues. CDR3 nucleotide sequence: TGTGCCAGCAGCCACGGGGCCATCCAAGAGACCCAGTACTTC. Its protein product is CASSHGAIQETQYF.

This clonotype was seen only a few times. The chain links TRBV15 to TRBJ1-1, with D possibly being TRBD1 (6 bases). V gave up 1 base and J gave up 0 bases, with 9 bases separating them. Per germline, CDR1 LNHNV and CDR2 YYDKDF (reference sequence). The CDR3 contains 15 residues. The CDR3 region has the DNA TGTGCCACCAGCAGAGGGGGGGGCATGAACACTGAAGCTTTCTTT. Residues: CATSRGGGMNTEAFF.

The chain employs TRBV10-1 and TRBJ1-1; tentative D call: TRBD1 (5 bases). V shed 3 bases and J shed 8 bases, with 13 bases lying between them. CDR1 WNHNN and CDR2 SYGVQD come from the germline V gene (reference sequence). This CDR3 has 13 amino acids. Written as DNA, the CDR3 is TGCGCCAGCAGTGACCAGGGCCGAATGGAAGCTTTCTTT. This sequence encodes CASSDQGRMEAFF.

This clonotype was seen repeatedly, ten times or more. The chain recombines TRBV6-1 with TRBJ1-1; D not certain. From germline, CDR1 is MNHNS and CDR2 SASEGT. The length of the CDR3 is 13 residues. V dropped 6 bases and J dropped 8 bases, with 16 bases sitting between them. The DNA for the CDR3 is TGTGCCAGCAGCCGGGCCCTCGCCCAGGAAGCTTTCTTT. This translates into CASSRALAQEAFF.

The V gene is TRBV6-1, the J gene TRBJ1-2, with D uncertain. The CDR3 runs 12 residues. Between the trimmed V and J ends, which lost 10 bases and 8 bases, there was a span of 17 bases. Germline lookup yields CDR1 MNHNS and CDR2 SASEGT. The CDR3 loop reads CATGGPTRGYTF. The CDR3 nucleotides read TGTGCCACCGGAGGACCCACTCGGGGCTACACCTTC.

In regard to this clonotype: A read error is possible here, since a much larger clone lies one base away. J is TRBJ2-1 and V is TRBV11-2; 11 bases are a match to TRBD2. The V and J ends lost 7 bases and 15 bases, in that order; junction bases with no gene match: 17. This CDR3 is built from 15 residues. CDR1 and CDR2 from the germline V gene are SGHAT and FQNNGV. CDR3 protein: CASIPTPIAGGPRFF. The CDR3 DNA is TGTGCCAGCATCCCCACCCCTATAGCGGGAGGGCCCCGGTTCTTC.